The source of this TCR beta chain is a study of T cell repertoires in cytomegalovirus infection. Study-level findings and limits: HLA-C-restricted TCR beta clonotypes specific for CMV led the ex vivo response.

As regards this clonotype: Its target is unknown.

Using its own MiXCR run on the reads, TCRdb lists one record per CDR3 protein. The sample consists of about 920,000 distinct CDR3 sequences, about 33% of them appearing once. CDR3 length: 14 residues. Germline values: CDR1 LNHDA, CDR2 SQIVND (reference sequence). V was pared by 8 bases and J by 2 bases, with 6 bases of the junction left unmatched. The sample was cultured CD8+ T cells from PBMCs, taken from culture after CMV antigen stimulation. The clonotype originates from a human donor in good health (CMV status not recorded). Some clones in this sample may be carry-over from other donors' samples. This chain joins TRBV19 and TRBJ1-5, with 7 bases aligning to TRBD1. The CDR3 protein is CASSWDSGNQPQHF. DNA for the CDR3: TGTGCCAGTTCTTGGGACAGCGGCAATCAGCCCCAGCATTTT.